The 22 T cell receptor beta chains below come from one sample, sequenced in a study of vaccination and CD4 T cells after COVID-19. These TCRs' antigens remain unknown. Sequencing of cultured CD4+ T cell DNA used the Oncomine TCR Beta short-read assay. Using its own MiXCR run on the PCR reads, TCRdb lists one record per CDR3 protein. The sample lists about 18,000 distinct CDR3 sequences, 50% to 55% occurring once. The treatment was: roughly 11-day PBMC culture with coronavirus spike peptide pools or control peptides (ViraFEST assay). The sample was CD4+ T cells from blood, cultured in vitro. These receptors originate from a human donor who had recovered from COVID-19.

This clonotype was observed a few times. V gene TRBV7-9 combines with J gene TRBJ2-1; 7 positions match TRBD1. The CDR3 has 13 residues. V was pared by 4 bases and J by 7 bases, with 4 bases of the junction left unmatched. Germline loops: CDR1 SEHNR, CDR2 FQNEAQ (reference sequence). CDR3 coding DNA: TGTGCCAGCAGCTGGGGACAGATAAATGAGCAGTTCTTC. This translates into CASSWGQINEQFF.

This clonotype was observed a few times. The chain has TRBV6-1 and TRBJ1-6; unclear D gene. Trimming took 2 bases from V and 6 from J, leaving 8 bases between them. CDR1 is MNHNS, CDR2 SASEGT, per germline. The CDR3 has 14 amino acids. CDR3 region: CASSERARNSPLHF. The CDR3 DNA reads as TGTGCCAGCAGTGAAAGGGCCCGTAATTCACCCCTCCACTTT.

The chain combines TRBV5-1 with TRBJ2-7; 8 positions match TRBD1. Looked up from germline, CDR1 is SGHRS and CDR2 is YFSETQ. There are 16 residues in the CDR3. The V segment lost 6 bases and the J segment 0 bases; nucleotides outside the gene matches: 11. CDR3 region: CASTGGTGLASYEQYF. CDR3 nucleotides: TGCGCCAGCACTGGGGGGACAGGTCTCGCCTCCTACGAGCAGTACTTC.

The rearrangement joins TRBV2 to TRBJ1-2, with 10 bases lining up with TRBD1. Trimming removed 6 bases from V and 7 bases from J; junction bases left unmatched: 8. This CDR3 spans 14 amino acids. Germline lookup yields CDR1 SNHLY and CDR2 FYNNEI. This chain's CDR3 is CASRLGQGVGGYTF. The CDR3 nucleotides are TGTGCCAGCAGACTCGGACAGGGGGTGGGTGGCTACACCTTC.

The V call is TRBV7-3, the J call TRBJ1-2, with 11 bases matching TRBD1. The CDR3 length is 15 residues. From germline, CDR1 is SGHTA and CDR2 FQGTGA. With 5 bases clipped from V and 4 bases from J, the junction kept 6 bases outside the gene matches. CDR3 nucleotide sequence: TGTGCCAGCAGCAACGGGACAGGGGGTATCTATGGCTACACCTTC. This translates into CASSNGTGGIYGYTF.

The V call is TRBV5-4, the J call TRBJ1-1; no clear D. The CDR3 spans 15 residues. Germline V gene lookup returns CDR1 SGHNT and CDR2 YYREEE (reference sequence). V gave up 0 bases and J gave up 6 bases, with 15 bases separating them. The CDR3 bases are TGTGCCAGCAGCTTGGGAGGCGGAGGGAGAGCTGAAGCTTTCTTT. Its translation: CASSLGGGGRAEAFF.

The rearrangement links TRBV2 to TRBJ1-6; D is unclear. The germline gives CDR1 SNHLY, CDR2 FYNNEI. Between the trimmed V and J ends, which lost 3 bases and 5 bases, there was a span of 11 bases. The CDR3 sequence is 15 residues long. The CDR3 DNA is TGTGCCAGCAGTGAGACTAACTTTAATAATTCACCCCTCCACTTT. Translating it yields CASSETNFNNSPLHF.

V gene TRBV7-6 combines with J gene TRBJ2-2; D ambiguous. The CDR3 sequence is 14 residues long. Per germline, CDR1 SGHVS and CDR2 FNYEAQ. Trimming took off 6 bases at V and 1 base at J, with 9 bases between the two ends. The CDR3 nucleotides read TGTGCCAGCAGTTATGACGGGAACACCGGGGAGCTGTTTTTT. Translation: CASSYDGNTGELFF.

The DNA for the CDR3 is TGCGCCAGCAGCTTGGGACAGGGGGCTTACGAGCAGTACTTC. Amino acids: CASSLGQGAYEQYF. The rearrangement uses TRBV5-1 and TRBJ2-7; 10 positions match TRBD1. Unmatched junction bases numbered 1, after V lost 0 bases and J lost 4 bases. There are 14 residues in the CDR3. The germline gives CDR1 SGHRS, CDR2 YFSETQ.

The rearrangement uses TRBV29-1 and TRBJ2-3, with D maybe TRBD1 (5 bases). This CDR3 comprises 12 residues. Trimming took off 6 bases at V and 2 bases at J, with 9 bases between the two ends. Germline V gene lookup returns CDR1 SQVTM and CDR2 ANQGSEA. Written as DNA, the CDR3 is TGCAGCGTACAGACAGACACAGATACGCAGTATTTT. It specifies CSVQTDTDTQYF.

This chain joins TRBV11-3 and TRBJ1-2, with D hard to call. Germline V CDR1 and CDR2: SGHNT, YENEEA. Trimming stripped 4 bases from V and 7 bases from J, with 13 bases between. CDR3 size: 13 residues. In DNA, the CDR3 is TGTGCCAGCAGCTATCTGAGGAGTGGTGGCTACACCTTC. Translated, it gives CASSYLRSGGYTF.

The rearrangement links TRBV7-9 to TRBJ2-1, with 9 bases that match TRBD2. Germline loops: CDR1 SEHNR, CDR2 FQNEAQ (reference sequence). The length of the CDR3 is 14 residues. Trimming at V came to 1 base and at J to 6 bases, leaving 1 base not matched to a gene. DNA for the CDR3: TGTGCCAGCAGCTTAGTAGCGGGGGCCAATGAGCAGTTCTTC. Translating it yields CASSLVAGANEQFF. Combining the CDR3 with reference TRBV7-9 and TRBJ2-1 gives the whole variable domain DTGVSQNPRHKITKRGQNVTFRCDPISEHNRLYWYRQTLGQGPEFLTYFQNEAQLEKSRLLSDRFSAERPKGSFSTLEIQRTEQGDSAMYLCASSLVAGANEQFFGPGTRLTVL.

This clonotype was counted a few times. This chain links TRBV28 with TRBJ1-2, with D tentatively TRBD1 (6 bases). The germline gives CDR1 MDHEN, CDR2 SYDVKM. Trimming cost V 7 bases and J 8 bases, with 17 bases left between them. The CDR3 spans 13 residues. The DNA for the CDR3 is TGTGCCAGCACCCCCGGGGGGCGCGGGGGCTACACCTTC. This gives the protein CASTPGGRGGYTF.

This clonotype was seen a few times. The chain uses TRBV20-1 and TRBJ1-2; D gene ambiguous. Trimming removed 6 bases at V and 0 bases at J, with 11 bases between. Germline V gives CDR1 DFQATT, CDR2 SNEGSKA (reference sequence). The CDR3 length is 13 residues. DNA of the CDR3: TGCAGTGCAGACGACACAGCTAACTATGGCTACACCTTC. Translated: CSADDTANYGYTF.

This rearrangement joins TRBV6-5 to TRBJ1-1; D perhaps matches TRBD1 (6 bases). This CDR3 is 16 amino acids long. V gave up 4 bases and J gave up 0 bases, with 15 bases separating them. Germline assignment: CDR1 MNHEY and CDR2 SVGAGI. The CDR3 is CASSSRGYGLNTEAFF. The CDR3 DNA reads TGTGCCAGCAGTTCCAGGGGTTATGGCTTGAACACTGAAGCTTTCTTT.

The J gene is TRBJ1-1, the V gene TRBV20-1; a weak D match, TRBD1 (6 bases). Germline CDR1 DFQATT, CDR2 SNEGSKA (reference sequence). Between the trimmed V and J ends, which lost 5 bases and 1 base, there was a span of 11 bases. The CDR3 sequence is 13 residues long. The CDR3 sequence is CSAGGQPNTEAFF. CDR3 DNA: TGCAGTGCTGGGGGACAACCGAACACTGAAGCTTTCTTT.

This clonotype was seen only a few times. The rearrangement uses TRBV7-9 and TRBJ2-2, with a possible D match to TRBD2 (5 bases). The germline V gene has CDR1 SEHNR and CDR2 FQNEAQ (reference sequence). CDR3 length equals 16 residues. The ends were cut back, 5 bases at V and 2 bases at J, with 15 bases in the middle. The CDR3 DNA sequence: TGTGCCAGCAGCACCCAGACGGGAACCAACACCGGGGAGCTGTTTTTT. As protein: CASSTQTGTNTGELFF.

The chain links TRBV7-2 to TRBJ1-1; no reliable D call. V dropped 3 bases and J dropped 4 bases, with 18 bases sitting between them. The CDR3 sequence is 16 residues long. Germline CDR1 reads SGHTA; CDR2 reads FQGNSA. CDR3: CASSLYPPGFGTEAFF. CDR3 nucleotides: TGTGCCAGCAGCTTGTACCCCCCGGGCTTTGGCACTGAAGCTTTCTTT.

This chain connects TRBV10-2 to TRBJ2-7; TRBD1 might be the D (6 bases). The CDR3 is made up of 14 amino acids. Germline V gene lookup returns CDR1 WSHSY and CDR2 SAAADI. The V end lost 2 bases, the J end lost 6 bases, and 14 bases lay between the germline ends. CDR3 bases: TGCGCCAGCAGTGAGCGCAGGGGCGACGCCGAGCAGTACTTC. Residues: CASSERRGDAEQYF.

This clonotype was detected a few times. The V gene is TRBV6-7, the J gene TRBJ1-6; unclear D gene. TRBV6-7 is an open reading frame whose function is uncertain. The CDR3 is made up of 12 amino acids. Trimming took off 7 bases at V and 12 bases at J, with 13 bases between the two ends. CDR3 DNA: TGTGCCAGCACCCCACGTTATCTACCCCTCCACTTT. This translates into CASTPRYLPLHF.

The V and J genes are TRBV12-3 or TRBV12-4 and TRBJ1-2; 10 positions match TRBD1. CDR3 length equals 15 residues. The ends lost 5 bases at V and 6 bases at J; junction bases unmatched: 9. The CDR3 protein is CASSPRTGGGNGYTF. The DNA of the CDR3 is TGTGCCAGCAGTCCCCGGACAGGGGGAGGCAATGGCTACACCTTC.

The genes are TRBV11-3 and TRBJ1-2; maybe TRBD1 (6 bases). The ends were cut back, 1 base at V and 2 bases at J, with 11 bases in the middle. The CDR3 totals 15 residues. The V gene's germline CDR1 is SGHNT and CDR2 YENEEA. As DNA, the CDR3 is TGTGCCAGCAGCTTAGGCCCGGGGGCGAACTATGGCTACACCTTC. It specifies CASSLGPGANYGYTF.